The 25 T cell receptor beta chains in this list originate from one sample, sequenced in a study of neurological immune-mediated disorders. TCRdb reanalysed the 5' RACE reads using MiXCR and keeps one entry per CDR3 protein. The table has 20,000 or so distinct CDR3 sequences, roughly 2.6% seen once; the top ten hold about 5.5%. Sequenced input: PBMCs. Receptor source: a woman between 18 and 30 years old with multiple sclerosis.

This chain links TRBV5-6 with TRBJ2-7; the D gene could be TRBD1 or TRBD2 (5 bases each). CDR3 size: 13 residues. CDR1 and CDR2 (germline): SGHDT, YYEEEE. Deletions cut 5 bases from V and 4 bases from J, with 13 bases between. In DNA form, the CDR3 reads TGTGCCAGCAGGGGTGGGACGTCGTACGAGCAGTACTTC. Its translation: CASRGGTSYEQYF.

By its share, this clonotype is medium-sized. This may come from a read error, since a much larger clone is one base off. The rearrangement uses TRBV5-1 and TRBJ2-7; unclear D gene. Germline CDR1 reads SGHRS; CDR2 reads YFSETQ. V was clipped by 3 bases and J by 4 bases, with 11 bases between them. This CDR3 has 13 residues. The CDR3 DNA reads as TGCGCCAGCAGCTGGGAAAAGCCTTACGAGCAGTACTTC. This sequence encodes CASSWEKPYEQYF.

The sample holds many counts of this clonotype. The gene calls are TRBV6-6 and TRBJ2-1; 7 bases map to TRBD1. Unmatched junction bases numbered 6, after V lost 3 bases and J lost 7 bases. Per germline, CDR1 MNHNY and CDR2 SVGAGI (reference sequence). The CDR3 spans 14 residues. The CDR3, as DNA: TGTGCCAGCAGTTATTCTAACAGGGGTAATGAGCAGTTCTTC. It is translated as CASSYSNRGNEQFF.

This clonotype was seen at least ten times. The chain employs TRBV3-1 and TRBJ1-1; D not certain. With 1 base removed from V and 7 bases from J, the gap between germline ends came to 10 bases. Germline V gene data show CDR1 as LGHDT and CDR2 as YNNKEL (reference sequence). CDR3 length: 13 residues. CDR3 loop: CASSQGRGGEAFF. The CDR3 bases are TGTGCCAGCAGCCAAGGGCGCGGTGGTGAAGCTTTCTTT.

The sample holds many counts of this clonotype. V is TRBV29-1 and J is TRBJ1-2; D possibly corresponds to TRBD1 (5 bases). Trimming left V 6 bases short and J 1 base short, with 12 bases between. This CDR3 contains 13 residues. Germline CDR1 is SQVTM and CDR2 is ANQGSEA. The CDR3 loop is CSVAKDSNYGYTF. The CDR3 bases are TGCAGCGTAGCAAAAGACAGTAACTATGGCTACACCTTC.

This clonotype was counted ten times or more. As DNA, the CDR3 is TGTGCCAGCAGTGGGGGGCTCGAGCAGTACTTC. Translating it yields CASSGGLEQYF. The V call is TRBV6-6, the J call TRBJ2-7; D is perhaps TRBD1 or TRBD2 (6 bases each). The CDR3 totals 11 residues. V lost 5 bases to trimming and J lost 6 bases, with 8 bases between them. CDR1 and CDR2 (germline): MNHNY, SVGAGI (reference sequence).

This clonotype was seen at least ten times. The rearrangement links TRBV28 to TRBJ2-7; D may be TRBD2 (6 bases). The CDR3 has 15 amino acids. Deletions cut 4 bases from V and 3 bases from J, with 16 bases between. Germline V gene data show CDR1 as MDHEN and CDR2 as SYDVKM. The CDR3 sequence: CASSSAGIRNYEQYF. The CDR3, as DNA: TGTGCCAGCAGTTCGGCGGGGATCCGCAACTACGAGCAGTACTTC.

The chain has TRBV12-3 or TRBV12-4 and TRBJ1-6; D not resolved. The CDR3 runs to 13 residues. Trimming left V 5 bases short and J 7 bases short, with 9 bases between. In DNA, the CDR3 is TGTGCCAGCAGTCGCGACGGAAATTCACCCCTCCACTTT. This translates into CASSRDGNSPLHF.

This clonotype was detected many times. CDR3 DNA sequence: TGTGCCAGCAGTTCAGACAGGGCCCCCTGGGGCTACACCTTC. As protein: CASSSDRAPWGYTF. The rearrangement uses TRBV12-3 or TRBV12-4 and TRBJ1-2; TRBD1 agrees at 7 bases. The V gene end was trimmed by 4 bases and the J gene end by 8 bases; junction bases not matched to a gene: 10. The CDR3 loop spans 14 amino acids.

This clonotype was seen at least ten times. The CDR3, as DNA: TGTGCCAGCAGCCAAGCCGGGACAGGGAAAGAGACCCAGTACTTC. This gives the protein CASSQAGTGKETQYF. J is TRBJ2-5 and V is TRBV3-1, with 9 bases identical to TRBD1. CDR1 and CDR2 (germline): LGHDT, YNNKEL (reference sequence). The CDR3 length is 15 residues. The V gene end was trimmed by 1 base and the J gene end by 3 bases; junction bases not matched to a gene: 3.

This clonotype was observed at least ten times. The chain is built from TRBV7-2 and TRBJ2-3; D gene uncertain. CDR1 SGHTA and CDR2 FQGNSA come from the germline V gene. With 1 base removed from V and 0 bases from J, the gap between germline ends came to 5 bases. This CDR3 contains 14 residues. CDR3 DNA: TGTGCCAGCAGCTTAGAAGTTAGCACAGATACGCAGTATTTT. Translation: CASSLEVSTDTQYF.

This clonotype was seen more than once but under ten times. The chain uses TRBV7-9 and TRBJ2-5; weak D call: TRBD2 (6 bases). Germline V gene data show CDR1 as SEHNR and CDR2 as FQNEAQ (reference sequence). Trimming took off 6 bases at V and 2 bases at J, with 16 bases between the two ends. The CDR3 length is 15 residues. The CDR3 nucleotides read TGTGCCAGCAGTAACGGCCGGGCGGGACAAGAGACCCAGTACTTC. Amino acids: CASSNGRAGQETQYF.

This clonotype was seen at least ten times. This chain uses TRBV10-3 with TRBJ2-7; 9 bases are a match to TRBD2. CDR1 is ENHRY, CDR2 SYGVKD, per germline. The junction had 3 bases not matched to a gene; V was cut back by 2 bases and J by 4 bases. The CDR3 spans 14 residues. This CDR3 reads CAISEGLAKYEQYV. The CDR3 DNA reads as TGTGCCATCAGTGAGGGACTAGCGAAGTACGAGCAGTACGTC.

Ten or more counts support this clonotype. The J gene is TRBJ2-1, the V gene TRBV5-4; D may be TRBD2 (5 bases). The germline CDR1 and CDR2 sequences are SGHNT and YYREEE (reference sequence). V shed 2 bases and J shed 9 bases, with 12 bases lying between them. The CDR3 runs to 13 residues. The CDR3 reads CASSFTSSGEQFF. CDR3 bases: TGTGCCAGCAGCTTTACTAGTTCCGGTGAGCAGTTCTTC.

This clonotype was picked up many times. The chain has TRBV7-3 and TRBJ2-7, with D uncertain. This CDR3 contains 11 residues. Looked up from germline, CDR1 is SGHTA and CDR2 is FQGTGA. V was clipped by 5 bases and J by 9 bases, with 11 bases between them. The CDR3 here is CASSPHSLQYF. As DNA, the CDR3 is TGTGCCAGCAGCCCGCATAGTTTGCAGTACTTC.

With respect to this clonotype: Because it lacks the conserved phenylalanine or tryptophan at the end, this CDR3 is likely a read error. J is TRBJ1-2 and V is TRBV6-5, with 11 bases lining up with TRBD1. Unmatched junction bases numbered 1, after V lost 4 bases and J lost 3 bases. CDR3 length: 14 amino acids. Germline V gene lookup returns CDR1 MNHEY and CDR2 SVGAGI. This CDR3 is CASSWDRGDYGYTC. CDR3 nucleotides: TGTGCCAGCAGTTGGGACAGGGGGGACTATGGCTACACCTGC.

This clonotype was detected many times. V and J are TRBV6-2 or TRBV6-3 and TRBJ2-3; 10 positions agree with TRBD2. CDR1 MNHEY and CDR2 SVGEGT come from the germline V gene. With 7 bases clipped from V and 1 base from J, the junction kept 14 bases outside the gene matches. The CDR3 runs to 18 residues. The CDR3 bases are TGTGCCAGCATCGAAAAAGGATGGCTAGCGGGAGGCACAGATACGCAGTATTTT. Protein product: CASIEKGWLAGGTDTQYF.

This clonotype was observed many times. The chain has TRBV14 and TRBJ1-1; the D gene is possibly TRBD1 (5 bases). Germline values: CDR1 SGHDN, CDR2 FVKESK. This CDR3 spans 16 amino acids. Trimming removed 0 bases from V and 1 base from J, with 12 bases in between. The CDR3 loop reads CASSQEIGAGNTEAFF. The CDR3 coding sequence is TGTGCCAGCAGCCAAGAGATCGGGGCAGGGAACACTGAAGCTTTCTTT.

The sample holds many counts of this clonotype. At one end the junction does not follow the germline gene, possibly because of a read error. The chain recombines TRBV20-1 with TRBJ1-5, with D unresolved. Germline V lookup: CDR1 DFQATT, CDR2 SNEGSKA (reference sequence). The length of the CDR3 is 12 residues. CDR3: CSARVLNQPQNF. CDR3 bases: TGCAGTGCTAGAGTTCTAAATCAGCCCCAGAATTTT.

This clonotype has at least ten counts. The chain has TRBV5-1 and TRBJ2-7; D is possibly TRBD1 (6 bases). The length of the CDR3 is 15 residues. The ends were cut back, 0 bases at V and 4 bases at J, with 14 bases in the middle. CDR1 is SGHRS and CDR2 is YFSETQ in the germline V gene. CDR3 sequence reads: CASSLAGQRVYEQYF. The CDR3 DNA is TGCGCCAGCAGCTTGGCTGGACAGAGAGTATACGAGCAGTACTTC.

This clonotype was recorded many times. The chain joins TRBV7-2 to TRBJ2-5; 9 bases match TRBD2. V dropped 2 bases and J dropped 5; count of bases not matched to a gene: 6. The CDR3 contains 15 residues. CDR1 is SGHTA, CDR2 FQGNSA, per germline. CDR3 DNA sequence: TGTGCCAGCAGCTTATCGCGGGAGGGTTGGGAGACCCAGTACTTC. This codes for CASSLSREGWETQYF.

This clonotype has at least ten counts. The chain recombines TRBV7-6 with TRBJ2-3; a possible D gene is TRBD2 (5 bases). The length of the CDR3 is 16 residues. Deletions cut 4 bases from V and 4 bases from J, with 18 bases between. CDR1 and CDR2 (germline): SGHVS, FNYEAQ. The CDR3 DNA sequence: TGTGCCAGCAGCTCCGGGCGGGCCTGGGCGGCAGATACGCAGTATTTT. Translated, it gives CASSSGRAWAADTQYF.

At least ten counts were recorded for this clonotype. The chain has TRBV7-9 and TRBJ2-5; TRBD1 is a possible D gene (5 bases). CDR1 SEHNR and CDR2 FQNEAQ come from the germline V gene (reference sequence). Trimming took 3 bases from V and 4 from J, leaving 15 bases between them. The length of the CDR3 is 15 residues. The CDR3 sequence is CASSFSRAQAETQYF. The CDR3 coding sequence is TGTGCCAGCAGCTTCTCCAGGGCTCAGGCAGAGACCCAGTACTTC.

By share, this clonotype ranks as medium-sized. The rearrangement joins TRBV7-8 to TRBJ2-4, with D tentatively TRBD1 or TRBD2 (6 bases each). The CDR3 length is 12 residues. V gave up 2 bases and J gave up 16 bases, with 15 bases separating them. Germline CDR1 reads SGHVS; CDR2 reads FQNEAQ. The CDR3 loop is CASSLLGGGHYF. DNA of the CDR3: TGTGCCAGCAGCTTACTGGGGGGCGGCCACTACTTC. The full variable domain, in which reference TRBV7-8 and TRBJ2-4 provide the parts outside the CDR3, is GAGVSQSPRYKVAKRGQDVALRCDPISGHVSLFWYQQALGQGPEFLTYFQNEAQLDKSGLPSDRFFAERPEGSVSTLKIQRTQQEDSAVYLCASSLLGGGHYFGAGTRLSVL.

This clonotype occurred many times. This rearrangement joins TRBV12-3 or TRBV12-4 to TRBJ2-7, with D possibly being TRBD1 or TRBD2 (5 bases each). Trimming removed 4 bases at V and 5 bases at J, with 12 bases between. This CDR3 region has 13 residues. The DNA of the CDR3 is TGTGCCAGCAGTTGGGGACCCGGGGACGAGCAGTACTTC. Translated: CASSWGPGDEQYF.